Each of the 15 T cell receptor beta chains below was sequenced from the same sample in a study of blood T cell repertoires in COVID-19. Generated by immunoSEQ multiplex PCR, the TCRdb table keeps only in-frame clones and is missing some. The profile covers 220,000 or so clones, with roughly 80% appearing a single time and around 2.7% taken by the ten largest. The sequenced material came from peripheral blood. These receptors were taken from a woman in her 30s who had recovered from COVID-19.

The chain has TRBV2 and TRBJ2-3; D is uncertain. The CDR3 loop spans 15 amino acids. Trimming removed 1 base at V and 1 base at J, with 9 bases between. Germline assignment: CDR1 SNHLY and CDR2 FYNNEI. CDR3 DNA: TGTGCCAGCAGTGAAGAGGCCAGCGGCACAGATACGCAGTATTTT. Translating gives CASSEEASGTDTQYF.

The gene calls are TRBV2 and TRBJ2-7, with D tentatively TRBD1 (6 bases). V was clipped by 1 base and J by 12 bases, with 16 bases between them. Germline CDR1 reads SNHLY; CDR2 reads FYNNEI. The CDR3 totals 13 residues. CDR3 region: CASSEGGRHRGYF. The CDR3 nucleotides are TGTGCCAGCAGTGAAGGGGGGCGACACCGGGGGTACTTC.

The chain links TRBV30 to TRBJ1-6, with 9 positions matching TRBD1. CDR3 length: 13 residues. CDR1 is GTSNPN, CDR2 SVGIG, per germline (reference sequence). V lost 1 base, J lost 10 bases, and 2 bases stayed unmatched. CDR3 in DNA: TGTGCCTGGAGTGGACAGGGGGAGTCACCCCTCCACTTT. Its protein product is CAWSGQGESPLHF.

This clone was seen just once. V usage is TRBV28 and J usage is TRBJ2-5, with TRBD2 identical over 8 bases. Germline V gives CDR1 MDHEN, CDR2 SYDVKM. CDR3 length: 15 residues. Trimming at V came to 5 bases and at J to 4 bases, leaving 9 bases not matched to a gene. DNA of the CDR3: TGTGCCAGCAGTGTCCTTAGCGGGGTGACAGAGACCCAGTACTTC. Amino acid sequence: CASSVLSGVTETQYF.

J is TRBJ1-2 and V is TRBV4-1, with TRBD1 matching over 10 bases. The CDR3 contains 14 residues. The germline CDR1 and CDR2 sequences are MGHRA and YSYEKL. J gave up 6 bases and V 6 bases, and 7 bases lay outside the gene matches. The CDR3 nucleotides are TGCGCCAGCAGTCGTATAGGGACAGGGGATGGCTACACCTTC. This translates into CASSRIGTGDGYTF.

The chain carries TRBV5-1 and TRBJ2-1; 7 nucleotides match TRBD2. Germline values: CDR1 SGHRS, CDR2 YFSETQ. J lost 3 bases, V lost 3 bases, and 6 bases had no gene match. CDR3 length equals 15 residues. The CDR3 DNA reads as TGCGCCAGCAGCTCTCCGAGCGGGAACTACAATGAGCAGTTCTTC. Its translation: CASSSPSGNYNEQFF.

The CDR3 reads CASSQTPSGSYNEQFF. In DNA form, the CDR3 reads TGCGCCAGCAGCCAAACCCCTAGCGGGAGCTACAATGAGCAGTTCTTC. The J gene is TRBJ2-1, the V gene TRBV4-1; 10 bases match TRBD2. Unmatched junction bases numbered 4, after V lost 2 bases and J lost 3 bases. CDR3 length: 16 residues. The germline V gene encodes CDR1 MGHRA and CDR2 YSYEKL.

Only a few counts were recorded for this clone. J is TRBJ2-3 and V is TRBV28; TRBD2 matches at 7 bases. J gave up 9 bases and V 6 bases, and 15 bases lay outside the gene matches. The germline V gene has CDR1 MDHEN and CDR2 SYDVKM. The CDR3 covers 15 residues. Written as DNA, the CDR3 is TGTGCCAGCAGCTCCGGGACTACCGAAGGAGGAACGCAGTATTTT. Residues: CASSSGTTEGGTQYF.

This clone was observed a handful of times. The chain has TRBV7-9 and TRBJ1-2, with D maybe TRBD1 (5 bases). V was pared by 5 bases and J by 6 bases, with 16 bases between. The CDR3 has 14 residues. Germline V lookup: CDR1 SEHNR, CDR2 FQNEAQ (reference sequence). CDR3 coding DNA: TGTGCCAGCAGCCCCACGGGAGGGGTACATGGCTACACCTTC. Its protein product is CASSPTGGVHGYTF.

This chain links TRBV19 with TRBJ2-7, with TRBD2 identical over 9 bases. The germline CDR1 and CDR2 sequences are LNHDA and SQIVND (reference sequence). This CDR3 contains 16 residues. V lost 5 bases to trimming and J lost 1 base; unmatched junction nucleotides: 9. The CDR3 sequence is CASSPRTSARSYEQYF. The CDR3 DNA is TGTGCCAGTAGTCCTCGGACTAGCGCCCGGTCCTACGAGCAGTACTTC. The full variable domain, in which reference TRBV19 and TRBJ2-7 provide the parts outside the CDR3, is DGGITQSPKYLFRKEGQNVTLSCEQNLNHDAMYWYRQDPGQGLRLIYYSQIVNDFQKGDIAEGYSVSREKKESFPLTVTSAQKNPTAFYLCASSPRTSARSYEQYFGPGTRLTVT.

V is TRBV3-1 (or the pseudogene TRBV3-2) and J is TRBJ1-2; D call uncertain. The germline V and J ends were trimmed by 0 bases and 0 bases, with 11 bases remaining between them. The CDR3 spans 16 residues. Looked up from germline, CDR1 is LGHDT and CDR2 is YNNKEL (reference sequence). CDR3 sequence: CASSQESRSPNYGYTF. CDR3 coding DNA: TGTGCCAGCAGCCAAGAGAGCCGGAGCCCTAACTATGGCTACACCTTC.

The chain has TRBV7-9 and TRBJ2-7, with 7 bases that match TRBD1. Germline CDR1 and CDR2: SEHNR and FQNEAQ (reference sequence). V trimming: 4 bases; J trimming: 3 bases; junction bases outside the gene matches: 12. The CDR3 totals 16 residues. CDR3 sequence: CASSSYQRDSLYEQYF. The CDR3 bases are TGTGCCAGCAGCTCCTACCAAAGGGACAGTCTCTACGAGCAGTACTTC.

The chain uses TRBV7-3 and TRBJ2-7; 9 bases fit TRBD2. V dropped 5 bases and J dropped 7; count of bases not matched to a gene: 6. The CDR3 runs to 13 residues. Per germline, CDR1 SGHTA and CDR2 FQGTGA. In DNA, the CDR3 is TGTGCCAGCAGCACCGGGGGACTAGCTGAGCAGTACTTC. This encodes CASSTGGLAEQYF.

The chain joins TRBV9 to TRBJ1-1, with unresolved D. Trimming removed 0 bases at V and 3 bases at J, with 6 bases between. CDR1 is SGDLS and CDR2 is YYNGEE in the germline V gene. This CDR3 spans 13 amino acids. The CDR3 DNA reads TGTGCCAGCAGCGTAGGAGAGTACACTGAAGCTTTCTTT. Translation gives CASSVGEYTEAFF.

The chain joins TRBV11-2 to TRBJ1-3, with D hard to call. There are 16 residues in the CDR3. Trimming cost V 0 bases and J 2 bases, with 11 bases left between them. Germline CDR1 reads SGHAT; CDR2 reads FQNNGV. The DNA of the CDR3 is TGTGCCAGCAGCTTAGAAATATCAGGTCCTGGAAACACCATATATTTT. Encoded protein: CASSLEISGPGNTIYF.